What follows describes a single T cell receptor beta chain. Its antigen has not been determined. The sample holds no much larger clone one base away, and base qualities are not on file. V lost 0 bases and J lost 5 bases; the stretch between them is 9 bases long. Its CDR3 holds 14 amino acids, cysteine through phenylalanine. Of the read, only the CDR3 DNA is kept; its 42 bases are in frame from base 1. The germline V gene sets CDR1 to KGHDR and CDR2 to SFDVKD. The CDR3 regions of human TCRbeta chains were subjected to immunosequencing. The study's processing was this. Repertoire TCRs were matched against a reference library of SARS-CoV-2-specific TCRs generated with the MIRA antigen-specificity platform. Breadth was defined as the fraction of unique TCRs that were SARS-CoV-2-associated. Depth was defined as the fraction of total T cells that were SARS-CoV-2-associated. Each spike-specific TCR was assigned to its reactive spike region and to a CD4 or CD8 class using the MIRA data. Log10-transformed breadth and depth values were compared by one-way ANOVA with Sidak's multiple comparisons tests. The immuneACCESS repertoire file appears here via TCRdb, limited to in-frame rearrangements. These files lack a portion of the clones; in checked studies, under half of the deficit traces to unresolved V genes, and the cause of the others is not known. V, J and clone size reflect that table, while D and trimming were determined from the DNA. This sample comprises roughly 62,000 clones, roughly three quarters of them detected only once. The ten largest clonotypes hold 11% to 15% of the sample.

The label giving this sample's time point can be read as: baseline before first vaccination. Samples from vaccinated people were obtained from the UK trials COV001 and COV002, which included a single-blind randomized controlled phase 2/3 trial of AZD1222 (ChAdOx1 nCoV-19) in healthy adults. For TCRbeta chain sequencing, PBMC samples from trial participants were taken at day 0 and at day 28 after the second dose. This record comes from a study of T cell responses to AZD1222 COVID-19 vaccine (dated by TCRdb to 2020 to 2023). Regarding the complete study: AZD1222 recipients given second doses at about 4 weeks or at about 12 weeks were pooled, since spike-specific TCR depth and breadth were not found to differ between the two schedules. A total of about 250 trial participants underwent TCR sequencing, of whom roughly 210 had received two doses of AZD1222 and about 25 had received two doses of the MenACWY control vaccine. Trial participants were enrolled by age into subgroups of 18-55, 56-69 and 70-plus years, and about 150, 27 and 61 TCR-sequenced participants, respectively, were included in these subgroups. The full study reports these points: Nearly half of unique spike-specific TCRs reportedly recognized epitopes outside regions mutated in the B.1.351 and B.1.1.7 variants. The vaccine-associated CD4 TCRs covered the entire spike protein, and the dominant responses fell in regions 160-218 and 743-854. Participants were mostly white British, with more females than males. The authors suggested clonal diversity may have been underestimated. Spike-specific TCR breadth and depth rose significantly after two AZD1222 doses compared with day 0 and with MenACWY recipients. Conclusions about previously exposed vaccinees are limited, since just six or seven AZD1222 recipients were seropositive for SARS-CoV-2 at baseline. Because no samples from the day 14 peak response were available, repertoires could be characterized only after the peak T cell response. In the small 56-69-year group, the increase in depth fell short of significance, most likely because of low power.

The receptor was isolated from an adult in good health. Source: peripheral blood, taken on day 0 of AZD1222 vaccination. The rearrangement joined TRBV24-1 to TRBJ2-5; there is no confident call for the D gene. CDR3 protein: CATSDLQGRETQYF. The DNA is as follows: TGTGCCACCAGTGATTTGCAAGGGCGGGAGACCCAGTACTTC.